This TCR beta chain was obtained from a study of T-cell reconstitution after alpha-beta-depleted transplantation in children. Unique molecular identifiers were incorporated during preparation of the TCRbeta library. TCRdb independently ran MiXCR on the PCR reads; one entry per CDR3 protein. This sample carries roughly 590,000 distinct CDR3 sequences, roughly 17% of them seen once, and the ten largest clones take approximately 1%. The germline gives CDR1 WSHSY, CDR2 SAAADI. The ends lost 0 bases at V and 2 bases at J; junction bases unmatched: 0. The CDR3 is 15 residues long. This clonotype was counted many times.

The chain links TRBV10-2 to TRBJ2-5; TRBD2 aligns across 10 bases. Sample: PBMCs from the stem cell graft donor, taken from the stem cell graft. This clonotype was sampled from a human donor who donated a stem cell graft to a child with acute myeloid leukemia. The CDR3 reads CASSESGLAQETQYF. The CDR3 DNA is TGCGCCAGCAGTGAGTCGGGACTAGCGCAAGAGACCCAGTACTTC.